This T cell receptor beta chain was found in a study of cytomegalovirus exposure and HLA in healthy donors. Primers for the PCR totalled 60 Vbeta and 13 Jbeta. Clones were read by immunoSEQ multiplex PCR, and TCRdb kept only the in-frame ones, dropping some. The table shows some 120,000 clones, with roughly 80% occurring only once. Between the trimmed V and J ends, which lost 1 base and 6 bases, there was a span of 6 bases. CDR1 is LNHDA and CDR2 is SQIVND in the germline V gene (reference sequence). The CDR3 has 12 amino acids. This clone appeared a few times. At the DNA level, this CDR3 is encoded by other sequences in the same sample as well.

The sequenced sample was PBMCs. This receptor was obtained from a young man in good health and CMV-seronegative. The chain uses TRBV19 and TRBJ1-1, with D perhaps matching TRBD1 (5 bases). For the CDR3, the DNA is TGTGCCAGTAGTATAGGGGGCCCTGAAGCTTTCTTT. Translation gives CASSIGGPEAFF.